This T cell receptor (beta chain) was retrieved from a study of control samples from healthy donors and cancer patients. CDR3 length: 13 residues. V was shortened by 5 bases and J by 9 bases, with 14 bases between the two germline ends. Germline lookup yields CDR1 LNHDA and CDR2 SQIVND (reference sequence). Assay: immunoSEQ multiplex PCR; the TCRdb copy retains only in-frame clones and omits some. The sample comprises tens of thousands of clones, 94% of which are singletons, and 4.5% to 6% rests with the top ten. This TCR came from a woman aged 18 to 35 in good health. The sample was blood. V and J are TRBV19 and TRBJ2-1, with a weak D call TRBD1 (5 bases). CDR3 in amino acids: CASSPQGTGEQFF. The CDR3 DNA reads TGTGCCAGTAGTCCCCAGGGTACTGGTGAGCAGTTCTTC.